The rows below give T cell receptor beta chains drawn from one sample of a study of cytomegalovirus exposure and HLA in healthy donors. Data came from immunoSEQ multiplex PCR; TCRdb stores just in-frame clones and leaves some out. This table has tens of thousands of clones, less than 85% appearing once. The sequencing sample was made of PBMCs. The source of these receptors is a woman aged 50 to 65 in good health and CMV-seronegative. The CDR3 runs from the conserved cysteine through the conserved F or W. A D gene is named only where the DNA matches it firmly. Some rows mark clone size as missing; the rest say once, few, many or name a class of expanded clone.

clone size: -; J gene: TRBJ2-5; V gene: TRBV5-1; D gene: TRBD2; CDR3 protein: CASTARGGGNQETQYF; CDR3 DNA: TGCGCCAGCACCGCGAGGGGCGGGGGGAATCAAGAGACCCAGTACTTC
clone size: -; J gene: TRBJ2-3; V gene: TRBV28; D gene: TRBD2; CDR3 protein: CASSPRGTSGRVDTQYF; CDR3 DNA: TGTGCCAGCAGTCCCCGGGGGACTAGCGGGAGGGTAGATACGCAGTATTTT
clone size: -; J gene: TRBJ2-2; V gene: TRBV11-2; D gene: TRBD2; CDR3 protein: CASSLPGRAGELFF; CDR3 DNA: TGTGCCAGCAGCTTACCCGGGAGGGCCGGGGAGCTGTTTTTT
clone size: -; J gene: TRBJ2-2; V gene: TRBV25-1; D gene: -; CDR3 protein: CASIAGTGELFF; CDR3 DNA: TGTGCCAGCATTGCGGGGACCGGGGAGCTGTTTTTT
clone size: -; J gene: TRBJ2-5; V gene: TRBV7-2; D gene: -; CDR3 protein: CASSLGSGWETQYF; CDR3 DNA: TGTGCCAGCAGCTTAGGCTCAGGGTGGGAGACCCAGTACTTC
clone size: -; J gene: TRBJ2-7; V gene: TRBV7-2; D gene: -; CDR3 protein: CASSSFGETYEQYF; CDR3 DNA: TGTGCCAGCAGCTCTTTCGGGGAAACCTACGAGCAGTACTTC
clone size: -; J gene: TRBJ2-4; V gene: TRBV6-5; D gene: -; CDR3 protein: CASRAAKNIQYF; CDR3 DNA: TGTGCCAGCAGGGCAGCCAAAAACATTCAGTACTTC
clone size: -; J gene: TRBJ2-5; V gene: TRBV19; D gene: -; CDR3 protein: CASSIGAGFFLGSKKETQYF; CDR3 DNA: TGTGCCAGTAGTATAGGGGCAGGATTTTTCCTCGGATCAAAAAAAGAGACCCAGTACTTC
clone size: once; J gene: TRBJ1-1; V gene: TRBV28; D gene: -; CDR3 protein: CASRNTEAFF; CDR3 DNA: TGTGCCAGCCGGAACACTGAAGCTTTCTTT
clone size: -; J gene: TRBJ1-1; V gene: TRBV19; D gene: -; CDR3 protein: CASRLTVLMNTEAFF; CDR3 DNA: TGTGCCAGTAGGTTGACAGTCCTGATGAACACTGAAGCTTTCTTT
clone size: -; J gene: TRBJ2-7; V gene: TRBV13; D gene: -; CDR3 protein: CASKLALNYEQYF; CDR3 DNA: TGTGCCAGCAAACTAGCTCTTAACTACGAGCAGTACTTC
clone size: -; J gene: TRBJ1-3; V gene: TRBV10-3; D gene: -; CDR3 protein: CAISASAGTGNTIYF; CDR3 DNA: TGTGCCATCAGTGCAAGTGCAGGGACAGGAAACACCATATATTTT
clone size: -; J gene: TRBJ2-5; V gene: TRBV9; D gene: -; CDR3 protein: CASSVDGAGDKETQYF; CDR3 DNA: TGTGCCAGCAGCGTAGATGGGGCAGGGGATAAGGAGACCCAGTACTTC
clone size: -; J gene: TRBJ2-3; V gene: TRBV11-2; D gene: -; CDR3 protein: CASSLVGADTQYF; CDR3 DNA: TGTGCCAGCAGCTTAGTAGGAGCAGATACGCAGTATTTT
clone size: -; J gene: TRBJ2-4; V gene: TRBV30; D gene: TRBD2; CDR3 protein: CAWSFRLAGTLAKNIQYF; CDR3 DNA: TGTGCCTGGAGTTTTAGACTAGCGGGGACCCTAGCCAAAAACATTCAGTACTTC
clone size: -; J gene: TRBJ2-1; V gene: TRBV5-1; D gene: -; CDR3 protein: CASSLTFPALAVYNEQFF; CDR3 DNA: TGCGCCAGCAGCCTAACCTTCCCGGCCTTAGCGGTCTACAATGAGCAGTTCTTC
clone size: -; J gene: TRBJ2-5; V gene: TRBV19; D gene: -; CDR3 protein: CASSKRWGQQETQYF; CDR3 DNA: TGTGCCAGTAGTAAGCGGTGGGGACAACAAGAGACCCAGTACTTC
clone size: -; J gene: TRBJ1-1; V gene: TRBV6-5; D gene: -; CDR3 protein: CASSHFGQLQNTEAFF; CDR3 DNA: TGTGCCAGCAGTCACTTTGGACAGCTACAGAACACTGAAGCTTTCTTT
clone size: -; J gene: TRBJ2-1; V gene: TRBV10-3; D gene: -; CDR3 protein: CAISSTDSHNEQFF; CDR3 DNA: TGTGCCATCAGTTCTACGGACAGCCACAATGAGCAGTTCTTC
clone size: -; J gene: TRBJ1-1; V gene: TRBV6-1; D gene: -; CDR3 protein: CASSEWGGNTEAFF; CDR3 DNA: TGTGCCAGCAGTGAATGGGGCGGGAACACTGAAGCTTTCTTT
clone size: -; J gene: TRBJ1-3; V gene: TRBV30; D gene: -; CDR3 protein: CAWKWASYAGNTIYF; CDR3 DNA: TGTGCCTGGAAATGGGCGTCGTACGCTGGAAACACCATATATTTT
clone size: -; J gene: TRBJ1-2; V gene: TRBV5-6; D gene: -; CDR3 protein: CASSLASGYGYTF; CDR3 DNA: TGTGCCAGCAGCTTGGCCTCCGGGTACGGCTACACCTTC
clone size: few; J gene: TRBJ2-5; V gene: TRBV5-4; D gene: TRBD1; CDR3 protein: CASSRGQGETQYF; CDR3 DNA: TGTGCCAGCAGCAGGGGACAGGGGGAGACCCAGTACTTC
clone size: -; J gene: TRBJ2-5; V gene: TRBV5-4; D gene: TRBD1; CDR3 protein: CASSQKTGWETQYF; CDR3 DNA: TGTGCCAGCAGCCAGAAGACAGGGTGGGAGACCCAGTACTTC
clone size: -; J gene: TRBJ1-1; V gene: TRBV5-1; D gene: -; CDR3 protein: CASSLEAVQNTEAFF; CDR3 DNA: TGCGCCAGCAGCTTAGAAGCCGTGCAGAACACTGAAGCTTTCTTT
clone size: -; J gene: TRBJ1-2; V gene: TRBV20-1; D gene: -; CDR3 protein: CSARVTVSYPF; CDR3 DNA: TGCAGTGCTAGAGTAACAGTATCTTATCCCTTC
clone size: -; J gene: TRBJ2-3; V gene: TRBV4-3; D gene: TRBD2; CDR3 protein: CASSQYSGGGADTQYF; CDR3 DNA: TGCGCCAGCAGCCAATACTCGGGGGGGGGCGCAGATACGCAGTATTTT
clone size: -; J gene: TRBJ1-3; V gene: TRBV6-5; D gene: -; CDR3 protein: CASSRYQTSGNTIYF; CDR3 DNA: TGTGCCAGCAGTCGGTATCAAACCTCTGGAAACACCATATATTTT
clone size: -; J gene: TRBJ2-1; V gene: TRBV27; D gene: TRBD2; CDR3 protein: CASSFPPTSGSYNEQFF; CDR3 DNA: TGTGCCAGCAGTTTTCCCCCGACTAGCGGCTCCTACAATGAGCAGTTCTTC